This T cell receptor beta chain was profiled in a study of response to subunit inactivated influenza vaccine. Findings and caveats of the study: It was suggested by the authors that few new T cells are recruited by each seasonal influenza vaccination.

The CDR3 covers 14 residues. Per the germline V gene, CDR1 is DFQATT and CDR2 is SNEGSKA (reference sequence). Unmatched junction bases numbered 2, after V lost 0 bases and J lost 0 bases. MiXCR, applied by TCRdb to the RT-PCR reads, yields one record per CDR3 protein. The top ten clones hold 10% of a sample with 250,000 to 350,000 distinct CDR3 sequences, roughly 22% of them seen once. Turning to this clonotype: Its antigen is still unknown.

The receptor was isolated from a man between 50 and 69 years old who received an inactivated influenza vaccine. The chain carries TRBV20-1 and TRBJ2-7; 7 nucleotides align to TRBD2. Here the sequenced sample was PBMCs from blood, taken about 20 months after vaccination. The CDR3 sequence is CSARDWGGSYEQYF. The CDR3 coding sequence is TGCAGTGCTAGAGATTGGGGGGGCTCCTACGAGCAGTACTTC.